These 2 T cell receptor beta chains originate from one sample sequenced in a study of blood T cell repertoires in COVID-19. Generated by immunoSEQ multiplex PCR, the TCRdb table keeps only in-frame clones and is missing some. The sample contains over 200,000 clones, about 85% of which appear only once. Sequenced material: PBMCs or T cells enriched from blood (not recorded which). Receptor source: a man aged 30-40 years who had recovered from COVID-19.

The chain has TRBV4-3 and TRBJ2-3, with 8 bases that match TRBD1. Looked up from germline, CDR1 is LGHNA and CDR2 is YSLEER. Trimming cost V 0 bases and J 0 bases; bases outside gene matches: 5. This CDR3 comprises 17 residues. CDR3 nucleotides: TGCGCCAGCAGCCAAGATCTTGGACAGGGTAGCACAGATACGCAGTATTTT. Its translation is CASSQDLGQGSTDTQYF.

The rearrangement links TRBV11-3 to TRBJ2-1; 7 bases line up with TRBD2. CDR3 size: 13 residues. V lost 5 bases, J lost 6 bases, and 4 bases stayed unmatched. Looked up from germline, CDR1 is SGHNT and CDR2 is YENEEA. This CDR3 reads CASSPGGLNEQFF. The CDR3 DNA reads TGTGCCAGCAGCCCGGGGGGACTCAATGAGCAGTTCTTC.